This TCR beta chain was recorded in a study of CD8 T cells in Susac syndrome. Overall study results and limits: Regarding the TCR sequencing and HLA analysis, the study admitted that a relatively small number of individuals were involved.

Healthy donors, matched for age and sex, constituted the control group. Negative isolation was used for CD8+ and CD4+ T cells and FACS enrichment for TEMRA cells. Random-hexamer reverse transcription was applied to roughly 0.5 to 1 ug RNA. An immunoSEQ multiplex PCR generated amplified TCR beta CDR3 products spanning 54 Vbeta and 13 Jbeta. Each CDR3 protein gets one entry after TCRdb re-called the immunoSEQ multiplex PCR reads with MiXCR. The table includes 130,000 to 150,000 distinct CDR3 sequences, approximately 94% detected once. Of note for this clonotype: What it binds is unknown.

Trimming shortened V by 0 bases and J by 0 bases, and 15 bases separated the two germline ends. Germline loops: CDR1 GTSNPN, CDR2 SVGIG (reference sequence). The CDR3 is made up of 17 amino acids. The specimen was CD4+ T cells from PBMCs. The rearrangement links TRBV30 to TRBJ1-3; TRBD1 might be the D (6 bases). The sequence derives from a human donor in good health. For the CDR3, the DNA is TGTGCCTGGAGTGTACCCGGGGGGCTTAGCTCTGGAAACACCATATATTTT. Residues: CAWSVPGGLSSGNTIYF.